This T cell receptor (beta chain) was identified during a study of blood T cell repertoires in COVID-19. Profiled with immunoSEQ multiplex PCR; TCRdb holds only in-frame clones, not every one. Here the sample spans 250,000 to 300,000 clones, around 92% being singletons. CDR3 size: 15 residues. Germline V lookup: CDR1 MNHEY, CDR2 SMNVEV (reference sequence). V was shortened by 6 bases and J by 8 bases, with 22 bases between the two germline ends. V is TRBV27 and J is TRBJ1-2; D remains ambiguous. Sequenced material: PBMCs or T cells enriched from blood (not recorded which). This clonotype was sampled from a woman between 50 and 59 years old who had been exposed to COVID-19. CDR3 sequence (DNA): TGTGCCAGCAGGGACTCACTGGACGGCCCGGGGGGCTACACCTTC. The encoded protein is CASRDSLDGPGGYTF.